These 9 T cell receptor beta chains share one sample of origin, sequenced in a study of blood T cell repertoires in COVID-19. Sequencing was performed with immunoSEQ multiplex PCR; in TCRdb, only in-frame clones are kept and a portion is missing. This table holds roughly 200,000 clones, 80% to 90% found once. Material: peripheral blood. These receptors were obtained from a human donor in a cohort sampled during active COVID-19.

This clone has only one observation. The J gene is TRBJ2-1, the V gene TRBV11-2; no clear D gene. The CDR3 is 15 residues long. V was cut by 3 bases and J by 10 bases, with 19 bases left in between. The germline CDR1 and CDR2 sequences are SGHAT and FQNNGV. The CDR3 protein is CASSFRMGLGSEQFF. The CDR3 DNA reads TGTGCCAGCAGCTTTAGGATGGGTCTAGGCTCCGAGCAGTTCTTC.

The chain uses TRBV29-1 and TRBJ2-7; 11 bases are a match to TRBD2. The CDR3 loop spans 13 amino acids. V was pared by 6 bases and J by 2 bases, with 3 bases of the junction left unmatched. From germline, CDR1 is SQVTM and CDR2 ANQGSEA. The CDR3 nucleotides are TGCAGCGTCTTACTAGCGGGAGCCTACGAGCAGTACTTC. It is translated as CSVLLAGAYEQYF.

The chain is built from TRBV11-2 and TRBJ1-1; 9 nucleotides line up with TRBD1. CDR3 length equals 15 residues. Germline V gives CDR1 SGHAT, CDR2 FQNNGV. V was pared by 3 bases and J by 5 bases, with 7 bases of the junction left unmatched. The CDR3 nucleotides are TGTGCCAGCAGCTTCTCCGGGACAGGGATGACTGAAGCTTTCTTT. Protein sequence: CASSFSGTGMTEAFF.

This clone was recorded only once. The V call is TRBV28, the J call TRBJ1-2; D gene ambiguous. The CDR3 covers 13 residues. The V gene lost 3 bases and the J gene lost 0 bases, with 5 bases spanning the gap. Looked up from germline, CDR1 is MDHEN and CDR2 is SYDVKM. DNA for the CDR3: TGTGCCAGCAGTTTGGGAGCTAACTATGGCTACACCTTC. Amino acid sequence: CASSLGANYGYTF.

The chain combines TRBV18 with TRBJ1-2, with 7 bases matching TRBD1. There are 15 residues in the CDR3. The V and J ends lost 0 bases and 8 bases, in that order; junction bases with no gene match: 9. In germline, CDR1 is KGHSH, CDR2 LQKENI. The CDR3 loop is CASSPPPEGAHGYTF. The CDR3 DNA is TGTGCCAGCTCACCACCTCCGGAGGGGGCGCACGGCTACACCTTC.

The chain has TRBV28 and TRBJ1-2; D is unclear. In germline, CDR1 is MDHEN, CDR2 SYDVKM. V lost 3 bases and J lost 8, with 7 bases in between. The CDR3 is 11 residues long. As DNA, the CDR3 is TGTGCCAGCAGTTTGCAGAGGGGCTACACCTTC. It yields the protein CASSLQRGYTF.

This chain uses TRBV28 with TRBJ1-3; 7 bases are a match to TRBD1. This CDR3 is 17 amino acids long. CDR1 is MDHEN, CDR2 SYDVKM, per germline. With 4 bases clipped from V and 1 base from J, the junction kept 10 bases outside the gene matches. The CDR3, as DNA: TGTGCCAGCAGTTACAGGGGACTGAGGCAGTCTGGAAACACCATATATTTT. This sequence encodes CASSYRGLRQSGNTIYF. The entire variable domain, with the rest obtained from reference TRBV28 and TRBJ1-3, is as follows: DVKVTQSSRYLVKRTGEKVFLECVQDMDHENMFWYRQDPGLGLRLIYFSYDVKMKEKGDIPEGYSVSREKKERFSLILESASTNQTSMYLCASSYRGLRQSGNTIYFGEGSWLTVV.

The genes are TRBV7-2 and TRBJ1-4, with 8 bases that match TRBD1. CDR1 is SGHTA, CDR2 FQGNSA, per germline. The length of the CDR3 is 14 residues. The junction had 7 bases not matched to a gene; V was cut back by 5 bases and J by 8 bases. This CDR3 is CASSTDRGNEKLFF. CDR3 DNA: TGTGCCAGCAGCACAGACAGGGGCAACGAAAAACTGTTTTTT.

Remarks on this clone: At the DNA level, this CDR3 is encoded by other sequences in the same sample as well. V is TRBV12-3 or TRBV12-4 and J is TRBJ2-7; TRBD2 aligns across 7 bases. This CDR3 is 13 amino acids long. Unmatched junction bases numbered 4, after V lost 2 bases and J lost 6 bases. For the CDR3, the DNA is TGTGCCAGCAGTTTAAGTGGGAGGGTCGAGCAGTACTTC. Residues: CASSLSGRVEQYF.